Described below is a single TCR beta chain sequence and its context. The sample belongs to a study of T cells expressing NK-cell markers. TCRdb re-called the 5' RACE reads and gives one entry per CDR3 protein, without DNA. The table counts roughly 280,000 distinct CDR3 sequences; under 0.5% lies in the top ten. This CDR3 region has 14 residues. The TCR sequence derives from a man younger than 30 in good health. Sequencing was performed on blood T cells: a sorted CD56 or NKG2C T cell subset, CD4+ or CD8+ T cells, or bulk PBMC T cells (not recorded which). The V gene is TRBV12-3 or TRBV12-4, the J gene TRBJ2-7; without DNA, the TCRdb call of TRBD1 cannot be checked. CDR3: CASGPGQGFYEQYF.